A selection of T cell receptor beta chains follows, all from one sample in a study of T cell responses to AZD1222 COVID-19 vaccine. The table came from immunoSEQ multiplex PCR; TCRdb's copy has only in-frame clones and leaves some out. The sample consists of roughly 160,000 clones, about 90% of them appearing once. The material sequenced was peripheral blood, taken on day 0 of AZD1222 vaccination. The receptor set was obtained from an adult in good health. Each CDR3 is given with its conserved first and last residue. The order of the fields is J gene, clone size, V gene, D gene, CDR3 protein, CDR3 DNA. D genes are given only for firm matches. Only some rows state a clone size, as once, few, many or a class for expanded clones.

TRBJ2-3,.,TRBV4-3,TRBD2,CASSQGGLAGTDTQYF,TGCGCCAGCAGCCAAGGCGGACTAGCGGGCACAGATACGCAGTATTTT
TRBJ1-2,.,TRBV4-1,.,CASSQHPEPADGYTF,TGCGCCAGCAGCCAACATCCCGAACCCGCGGATGGCTACACCTTC
TRBJ2-3,.,TRBV19,.,CASSLGWGSTDTQYF,TGTGCCAGTAGTCTCGGGTGGGGGAGCACAGATACGCAGTATTTT
TRBJ1-1,.,TRBV12-3/TRBV12-4,.,CASSFVTNTEAFF,TGTGCCAGCAGTTTTGTCACAAACACTGAAGCTTTCTTT
TRBJ1-1,.,TRBV5-4,.,CASSPYGPNTEAFF,TGTGCCAGCAGCCCCTATGGGCCGAACACTGAAGCTTTCTTT
TRBJ2-5,.,TRBV30,.,CAWSRLRTQETQYF,TGTGCCTGGTCGAGACTGCGAACCCAAGAGACCCAGTACTTC
TRBJ2-7,.,TRBV13,.,CASSQSYYEQYF,TGTGCCAGCAGCCAATCCTACTACGAGCAGTACTTC
TRBJ2-5,.,TRBV5-6,.,CASSSNPDSEETQYF,TGTGCCAGCAGCTCCAACCCTGACAGCGAAGAGACCCAGTACTTC
TRBJ2-7,.,TRBV4-3,TRBD2,CASSQVHSGGSYEQYF,TGCGCCAGCAGCCAAGTACATAGCGGGGGCTCCTACGAGCAGTACTTC
TRBJ1-4,.,TRBV3-1/TRBV3-2,TRBD1,CASSLDLQGQKEKLFF,TGTGCCAGCAGCCTAGACTTACAGGGGCAGAAGGAAAAACTGTTTTTT
TRBJ1-1,.,TRBV6-5,.,CASVALGSEAFF,TGTGCCAGCGTCGCCTTGGGCTCTGAAGCTTTCTTT
TRBJ1-3,.,TRBV18,TRBD1,CASSPSRQGAGDTIYF,TGTGCCAGCTCACCATCCAGACAGGGGGCAGGAGACACCATATATTTT
TRBJ1-1,.,TRBV7-2,.,CASSLEGGANTEAFF,TGTGCCAGCAGCTTAGAGGGAGGGGCTAACACTGAAGCTTTCTTT
TRBJ1-6,.,TRBV27,.,CASSLFEGKNSPLHF,TGTGCCAGCAGTTTATTTGAGGGGAAGAATTCACCCCTCCACTTT
TRBJ2-3,.,TRBV11-2,TRBD2,CASSLVLAVTDTQYF,TGTGCCAGCAGCTTAGTTCTAGCGGTCACAGATACGCAGTATTTT
TRBJ1-1,.,TRBV29-1,.,CSVIQGSTEAFF,TGCAGCGTCATACAGGGAAGCACTGAAGCTTTCTTT
TRBJ2-1,.,TRBV27,TRBD2,CASSSGFYNEQFF,TGTGCCAGCTCTAGCGGGTTTTACAATGAGCAGTTCTTC
TRBJ1-4,.,TRBV30,.,CAWSPGTNEKLFF,TGTGCCTGGAGTCCAGGGACCAATGAAAAACTGTTTTTT
TRBJ2-7,.,TRBV19,.,CASSSGLSYEQYF,TGTGCCAGTAGTTCAGGACTGAGCTACGAGCAGTACTTC
TRBJ2-3,.,TRBV18,.,CASSPRPGGAGTDTQYF,TGTGCCAGCTCACCACGGCCAGGCGGGGCGGGGACAGATACGCAGTATTTT
TRBJ2-2,.,TRBV9,.,CASSVSTATNTGELFF,TGTGCCAGCAGCGTCTCGACTGCCACGAACACCGGGGAGCTGTTTTTT
TRBJ1-1,.,TRBV5-1,.,CASRQGQINTEAFF,TGCGCCAGCAGACAAGGACAAATAAACACTGAAGCTTTCTTT
TRBJ2-1,.,TRBV5-1,TRBD2,CASSLRSAGGDEQFF,TGCGCCAGCAGCCTGCGCTCAGCCGGGGGGGATGAGCAGTTCTTC
TRBJ2-5,.,TRBV5-4,TRBD1,CASSLRQGETQYF,TGTGCCAGCAGCTTACGACAGGGAGAGACCCAGTACTTC
TRBJ1-1,.,TRBV7-8,.,CASSLVLAEPNTEAFF,TGTGCCAGCAGCTTAGTTTTGGCAGAACCGAACACTGAAGCTTTCTTT
TRBJ1-3,.,TRBV3-1/TRBV3-2,.,CASSSHGNTIYF,TGTGCCAGCAGCTCTCATGGAAACACCATATATTTT
TRBJ2-5,once,TRBV10-3,.,CAISSLSWGLGRDRQETQYF,TGTGCCATCTCGTCATTAAGTTGGGGACTAGGCCGGGACAGACAAGAGACCCAGTACTTC
TRBJ1-6,.,TRBV28,.,CASSFGGAGSPLHF,TGTGCCAGCAGCTTTGGGGGGGCGGGTTCACCCCTCCACTTT
TRBJ1-2,.,TRBV7-9,.,CASSLDTDYGYTF,TGTGCCAGCAGCTTGGACACAGACTATGGCTACACCTTC
TRBJ1-4,.,TRBV5-1,TRBD1,CASSVEDSGGGEKLFF,TGCGCCAGCAGCGTCGAGGATTCAGGGGGAGGCGAAAAACTGTTTTTT
TRBJ2-3,.,TRBV28,.,CASSQNPGRRADTQYF,TGTGCCAGCAGCCAAAATCCAGGACGGAGGGCAGATACGCAGTATTTT
TRBJ1-5,.,TRBV10-3,.,CAISEGGAGTQHF,TGTGCCATCAGTGAGGGGGGCGCAGGGACCCAGCATTTT
TRBJ1-3,.,TRBV28,TRBD1,CASSQSTGADTIYF,TGTGCCAGCAGTCAATCGACAGGGGCTGACACCATATATTTT
TRBJ1-3,.,TRBV11-2,.,CASSTWSDRGNTIYF,TGTGCCAGCAGCACTTGGTCGGACAGAGGAAACACCATATATTTT
TRBJ1-4,.,TRBV19,.,CASSIKGTSVGEKLFF,TGTGCCAGTAGTATAAAAGGCACCTCGGTCGGTGAAAAACTGTTTTTT
TRBJ1-2,.,TRBV6-5,.,CASRDQIATDAGYTF,TGTGCCAGCAGAGACCAAATAGCGACGGACGCGGGCTACACCTTC
TRBJ1-3,.,TRBV18,.,CASSLGSSGNTIYF,TGTGCCAGCTCTTTGGGCAGCTCTGGAAACACCATATATTTT
TRBJ1-1,.,TRBV9,.,CASSEAMNTEAFF,TGTGCCAGCAGCGAGGCGATGAACACTGAAGCTTTCTTT
TRBJ1-2,.,TRBV12-5,.,CASGLGTYNYGYTF,TGTGCTAGTGGTTTGGGGACCTATAACTATGGCTACACCTTC
TRBJ1-1,.,TRBV30,TRBD1,CAWNEEGAPEAFF,TGTGCCTGGAACGAGGAGGGGGCTCCTGAAGCTTTCTTT
TRBJ1-6,few,TRBV4-3,.,CASSQVWRENSPLHF,TGCGCCAGCAGCCAAGTTTGGCGGGAAAATTCACCCCTCCACTTT
TRBJ2-5,.,TRBV3-1/TRBV3-2,TRBD1,CASEEGQGARETQYF,TGTGCCAGCGAAGAAGGCCAGGGGGCGCGCGAGACCCAGTACTTC
TRBJ2-3,.,TRBV19,.,CASSMVQRPTDTQYF,TGTGCCAGTAGTATGGTCCAGCGGCCCACAGATACGCAGTATTTT
TRBJ1-2,.,TRBV19,.,CASSTSGTTYGYTF,TGTGCCAGTAGTACCTCCGGGACAACATATGGCTACACCTTC
TRBJ2-7,.,TRBV11-2,TRBD2,CASSSRYSGALLSYEQYF,TGTGCCAGCAGCTCGCGGTATAGCGGGGCCTTGCTTTCCTACGAGCAGTACTTC
TRBJ2-3,.,TRBV24-1,TRBD2,CATSIKRGSTDTQYF,TGTGCCACCAGTATCAAGCGGGGGAGCACAGATACGCAGTATTTT
TRBJ1-5,.,TRBV7-2,TRBD1,CASQVRTGFEPQHF,TGTGCCAGCCAAGTGAGGACAGGGTTCGAGCCCCAGCATTTT
TRBJ1-4,.,TRBV12-3/TRBV12-4,.,CASLTATNEKLFF,TGTGCCAGCTTAACAGCAACTAATGAAAAACTGTTTTTT
TRBJ1-3,once,TRBV7-9,.,CASSLGGPVAGNTIYF,TGTGCCAGCAGCTTAGGAGGTCCGGTCGCTGGAAACACCATATATTTT
TRBJ1-2,.,TRBV3-1/TRBV3-2,.,CASSQVGGIDGYTF,TGTGCCAGCAGCCAAGTGGGGGGGATAGATGGCTACACCTTC
TRBJ2-1,.,TRBV10-3,.,CAISETGTLSDEQFF,TGTGCCATCAGTGAAACCGGGACTCTCTCCGATGAGCAGTTCTTC
TRBJ2-2,.,TRBV6-5,.,CASSYSISGTGELFF,TGTGCCAGCAGTTACTCGATATCGGGGACCGGGGAGCTGTTTTTT